The 25 T cell receptor beta chains reported below all come from one sample, sequenced in a study of cytotoxic CD8 clonotypes in ibrutinib-treated CLL. Clones were read by immunoSEQ multiplex PCR, and TCRdb kept only the in-frame ones, dropping some. This table has 30,000 to 40,000 clones, approximately 69% appearing once. The source material was PBMCs, sampled before ibrutinib treatment. The origin of the receptors is a human donor with chronic lymphocytic leukemia.

CDR3 loop: CASSHGTGGYGYTF. The CDR3 DNA is TGTGCCAGCAGCCACGGGACAGGGGGCTATGGCTACACCTTC. The rearrangement links TRBV7-2 to TRBJ1-2; 11 nucleotides align to TRBD1. The CDR3 spans 14 residues. The V gene end was trimmed by 5 bases and the J gene end by 4 bases; junction bases not matched to a gene: 3. The V gene's germline CDR1 is SGHTA and CDR2 FQGNSA.

The chain links TRBV2 to TRBJ1-6; D may be TRBD1 (5 bases). CDR3 length: 12 residues. Between the trimmed V and J ends, which lost 8 bases and 10 bases, there was a span of 12 bases. Germline V gene lookup returns CDR1 SNHLY and CDR2 FYNNEI. The CDR3 nucleotides are TGTGCCAGCGGGGCAGGTTTGTCACCCCTCCACTTT. Amino acid sequence: CASGAGLSPLHF.

The table lists this clone with a few counts. The gene calls are TRBV27 and TRBJ2-1; D unclear. Deletions cut 9 bases from V and 3 bases from J, with 9 bases between. CDR3 size: 12 residues. Per germline, CDR1 MNHEY and CDR2 SMNVEV (reference sequence). The CDR3 nucleotides are TGTGCCAGTTTTAGCTACTACAATGAGCAGTTCTTC. It is translated as CASFSYYNEQFF.

This clone was observed once. The rearrangement links TRBV28 to TRBJ2-7, with a tentative D call TRBD2 (5 bases). The CDR3 has 10 residues. Looked up from germline, CDR1 is MDHEN and CDR2 is SYDVKM. The CDR3 spells CATSYYEQYF. The CDR3 nucleotides are TGTGCAACTAGTTACTACGAGCAGTACTTC.

The V and J genes are TRBV2 and TRBJ1-5, with a weak D call TRBD1 (5 bases). In germline, CDR1 is SNHLY, CDR2 FYNNEI. The CDR3 covers 14 residues. The ends were cut back, 4 bases at V and 5 bases at J, with 12 bases in the middle. The CDR3 DNA sequence: TGTGCCAGCAGTGTTTTCTCGGGGGATCAGCCCCAGCATTTT. Translation gives CASSVFSGDQPQHF.

The chain is built from TRBV5-4 and TRBJ2-7, with 10 bases lining up with TRBD1. V was clipped by 0 bases and J by 1 base; unmatched bases: 4. Germline V gives CDR1 SGHNT, CDR2 YYREEE (reference sequence). The CDR3 is 16 residues long. The CDR3 DNA reads as TGTGCCAGCAGCTTGGAGGGGGGACAGGGGTCCTACGAGCAGTACTTC. This translates into CASSLEGGQGSYEQYF.

V is TRBV5-1 and J is TRBJ2-1; D possibly corresponds to TRBD2 (6 bases). The CDR3 is made up of 15 amino acids. Per germline, CDR1 SGHRS and CDR2 YFSETQ. Trimming shortened V by 0 bases and J by 1 base, and 8 bases separated the two germline ends. The CDR3 loop reads CASSLGAGSYNEQFF. For the CDR3, the DNA is TGCGCCAGCAGCTTGGGGGCGGGGTCCTACAATGAGCAGTTCTTC. Filled out from reference TRBV5-1 and TRBJ2-1, the complete variable domain reads KAGVTQTPRYLIKTRGQQVTLSCSPISGHRSVSWYQQTPGQGLQFLFEYFSETQRNKGNFPGRFSGRQFSNSRSEMNVSTLELGDSALYLCASSLGAGSYNEQFFGPGTRLTVL.

J is TRBJ2-7 and V is TRBV14; D may be TRBD1 (6 bases). Trimming pared 1 base from V and 2 bases from J, leaving 12 bases between. This CDR3 comprises 15 residues. Germline V CDR1 and CDR2: SGHDN, FVKESK. CDR3 nucleotides: TGTGCCAGCAGCCAAGTGACAGGACCGACCTACGAGCAGTACTTC. It codes for CASSQVTGPTYEQYF.

This sequence joins TRBV7-3 and TRBJ1-2, with D perhaps TRBD1 (6 bases). The CDR3 loop spans 15 amino acids. Per germline, CDR1 SGHTA and CDR2 FQGTGA. The V end was cut by 5 bases, the J end by 4 bases, with 17 bases between. The CDR3 DNA reads as TGTGCCAGCAGCCCCGGCCAGGGGCTAAGCTATGGCTACACCTTC. Its translation is CASSPGQGLSYGYTF.

The genes are TRBV5-1 and TRBJ1-1; D might be TRBD1 (5 bases). V gave up 4 bases and J gave up 0 bases, with 19 bases separating them. Germline V gene data show CDR1 as SGHRS and CDR2 as YFSETQ. This CDR3 region has 17 residues. CDR3 region: CASSPISGLGMNTEAFF. Here the CDR3 DNA reads TGCGCCAGCAGCCCAATATCAGGGTTGGGGATGAACACTGAAGCTTTCTTT.

V gene TRBV19 combines with J gene TRBJ1-5, with 7 bases lining up with TRBD1. The junction had 10 bases not matched to a gene; V was cut back by 5 bases and J by 6 bases. Germline V gene sequence: CDR1 LNHDA, CDR2 SQIVND (reference sequence). The CDR3 sequence is 15 residues long. CDR3 DNA sequence: TGTGCCAGTAGTCCAACAGGGGTTGAACCTCAGCCCCAGCATTTT. Its translation: CASSPTGVEPQPQHF. Looking up the rest from reference TRBV19 and TRBJ1-5 gives the full variable domain: DGGITQSPKYLFRKEGQNVTLSCEQNLNHDAMYWYRQDPGQGLRLIYYSQIVNDFQKGDIAEGYSVSREKKESFPLTVTSAQKNPTAFYLCASSPTGVEPQPQHFGDGTRLSIL.

The sample holds a few counts of this clone. Germline is not matched at one junction end, which may reflect a read error. The rearrangement links TRBV6-6 to TRBJ1-5; D is undetermined. The CDR3 has 14 amino acids. Germline CDR1 and CDR2: MNHNY and SVGAGI (reference sequence). The CDR3 bases are TGTGCCAGCAGCTACTCCGAAGGCAATCAGCCCCAGCATTTT. Translated, it gives CASSYSEGNQPQHF.

The genes are TRBV9 and TRBJ2-1, with 8 bases fitting TRBD2. CDR1 SGDLS and CDR2 YYNGEE come from the germline V gene. With V trimmed by 5 bases and J by 6 bases, 16 bases remained unmatched. The CDR3 runs 17 residues. The CDR3 region has the DNA TGTGCCAGCAGTAACGGCTTGCTTTCGGGGGGGCTCAATGAGCAGTTCTTC. It is translated as CASSNGLLSGGLNEQFF.

The rearrangement links TRBV4-3 to TRBJ2-7; TRBD2 matches 11 bases. The V segment lost 1 base and the J segment 2 bases; nucleotides outside the gene matches: 4. The CDR3 covers 16 residues. Germline assignment: CDR1 LGHNA and CDR2 YSLEER. This chain's CDR3 is CASSQAGTSGTYEQYF. CDR3 DNA sequence: TGCGCCAGCAGCCAAGCCGGGACTAGCGGTACCTACGAGCAGTACTTC.

The V gene is TRBV12-5, the J gene TRBJ2-3; 11 bases fit TRBD2. J gave up 1 base and V 3 bases, and 18 bases lay outside the gene matches. Germline CDR1 reads LGHNT; CDR2 reads FRNRAP. CDR3 length equals 21 residues. CDR3 sequence: CASGFPSPGVAGGPRTDTQYF. The CDR3, as DNA: TGTGCTAGTGGTTTCCCTTCCCCGGGGGTAGCGGGAGGGCCACGCACAGATACGCAGTATTTT.

CDR3 coding DNA: TGCGCCAGCAGCCAAGGGCAGGGGGTTACTGAAGCTTTCTTT. This gives the protein CASSQGQGVTEAFF. The V and J genes are TRBV4-1 and TRBJ1-1; 7 bases map to TRBD1. V shed 1 base and J 5 bases; nucleotides not matched to a gene: 4. Per germline, CDR1 MGHRA and CDR2 YSYEKL. CDR3 length: 14 amino acids.

V is TRBV6-5 and J is TRBJ1-2, with 12 nucleotides matching TRBD1. CDR3 length equals 14 residues. With 7 bases clipped from V and 7 bases from J, the junction kept 7 bases outside the gene matches. Germline V gene sequence: CDR1 MNHEY, CDR2 SVGAGI. The CDR3 nucleotides read TGTGCCAGCACCCCGGGACAGGGGGCGGGTGGCTACACCTTC. Translation: CASTPGQGAGGYTF.

V usage is TRBV10-2 and J usage is TRBJ2-3; 8 bases agree with TRBD2. Germline assignment: CDR1 WSHSY and CDR2 SAAADI. The CDR3 length is 16 residues. V gave up 7 bases and J gave up 4 bases; unmatched junction bases: 13. The CDR3, as DNA: TGCGCCAGCATGGATCCGGGGGGGCCGGACTCAGATACGCAGTATTTT. Translated, it gives CASMDPGGPDSDTQYF.

This chain connects TRBV18 to TRBJ2-7, with no clear D. Germline V gene lookup returns CDR1 KGHSH and CDR2 LQKENI. The CDR3 is made up of 17 amino acids. V dropped 2 bases and J dropped 0 bases, with 17 bases sitting between them. The CDR3 nucleotides read TGTGCCAGCTCACCAGGGCCTAAGTCAGCGATCTCCTACGAGCAGTACTTC. Translation: CASSPGPKSAISYEQYF.

CDR3 sequence: CASSFWRGDTDTQYF. The CDR3 DNA reads as TGTGCCAGCAGTTTTTGGCGGGGGGACACAGATACGCAGTATTTT. The chain is built from TRBV28 and TRBJ2-3, with 8 nucleotides matching TRBD2. The V segment lost 3 bases and the J segment 2 bases; nucleotides outside the gene matches: 4. Per germline, CDR1 MDHEN and CDR2 SYDVKM. The CDR3 extends over 15 amino acids. The full variable domain, rest sourced from reference TRBV28 and TRBJ2-3, is DVKVTQSSRYLVKRTGEKVFLECVQDMDHENMFWYRQDPGLGLRLIYFSYDVKMKEKGDIPEGYSVSREKKERFSLILESASTNQTSMYLCASSFWRGDTDTQYFGPGTRLTVL.

V usage is TRBV5-1 and J usage is TRBJ2-5, with D possibly being TRBD1 (6 bases). V lost 7 bases and J 0 bases, leaving 16 bases between the germline ends. Germline-derived CDR1 and CDR2 are SGHRS and YFSETQ. The CDR3 has 15 amino acids. The CDR3 nucleotides read TGCGCCAGCCGGGATCAGACAGGAAACCAAGAGACCCAGTACTTC. Its translation: CASRDQTGNQETQYF.

The rearrangement links TRBV7-9 to TRBJ2-7; D assignment may be TRBD1 or TRBD2 (6 bases each). V lost 8 bases to trimming and J lost 0 bases, with 11 bases between them. The CDR3 contains 13 residues. CDR1 and CDR2 (germline): SEHNR, FQNEAQ (reference sequence). CDR3 in amino acids: CASQGGNSYEQYF. The CDR3, as DNA: TGTGCCAGCCAAGGGGGGAACTCCTACGAGCAGTACTTC.

V is TRBV30 and J is TRBJ1-2, with D tentatively TRBD1 (6 bases). Trimming shortened V by 5 bases and J by 2 bases, and 9 bases separated the two germline ends. The CDR3 is made up of 12 amino acids. Per germline, CDR1 GTSNPN and CDR2 SVGIG (reference sequence). CDR3 protein: CAWVQGNYGYTF. CDR3 nucleotides: TGTGCCTGGGTTCAGGGGAACTATGGCTACACCTTC.

This clone turned up a few times. The V call is TRBV6-8, the J call TRBJ1-4, with TRBD1 as a possible D gene (6 bases). Germline V gives CDR1 MNHGY, CDR2 SAAAGT. Trimming removed 6 bases at V and 5 bases at J, with 19 bases between. The CDR3 contains 16 residues. CDR3 residues: CASSPIRQGLNEKLFF. The CDR3 DNA reads as TGTGCCAGCAGCCCAATTCGTCAGGGGTTGAATGAAAAACTGTTTTTT.

The chain is built from TRBV11-2 and TRBJ1-5; D is unclear. Germline V lookup: CDR1 SGHAT, CDR2 FQNNGV. The CDR3 consists of 16 residues. V was pared by 5 bases and J by 0 bases, with 14 bases between. The CDR3 DNA reads TGTGCCAGCAGCCCGGGAGGACGGAGTAGCAATCAGCCCCAGCATTTT. Translated, it gives CASSPGGRSSNQPQHF. Drawing the rest from reference TRBV11-2 and TRBJ1-5, the complete variable domain is EAGVAQSPRYKIIEKRQSVAFWCNPISGHATLYWYQQILGQGPKLLIQFQNNGVVDDSQLPKDRFSAERLKGVDSTLKIQPAKLEDSAVYLCASSPGGRSSNQPQHFGDGTRLSIL.